This is a list of T cell receptor beta chains from one sample in a study of blood T cell repertoires in COVID-19. Here immunoSEQ multiplex PCR was the method, and the copy in TCRdb shows in-frame clones only, minus some. The data show 81,000 or so clones, 81% seen once. The material sequenced was peripheral blood. These receptors were taken from a human donor in a cohort sampled during active COVID-19. Both conserved end residues are part of each CDR3. D genes are given only for firm matches. Expanded clones are given a class, and other clones once, few, many or no size at all.

v_gene: TRBV7-6
d_gene: .
abundance: .
j_gene: TRBJ2-1
CDR3nt: TGTGCCAGCAGCTTAGTTAACGTCCGAGGCGGGGCCAATGAGCAGTTCTTC
CDR3aa: CASSLVNVRGGANEQFF

v_gene: TRBV28
d_gene: TRBD1
abundance: .
j_gene: TRBJ2-7
CDR3nt: TGTGCCAGCAGTACGGGACAGGGGGTATACGAGCAGTACTTC
CDR3aa: CASSTGQGVYEQYF

v_gene: TRBV24-1
d_gene: .
abundance: .
j_gene: TRBJ2-2
CDR3nt: TGTGCCACCAGTGATATAAGCAGGCCCACCGGGGAGCTGTTTTTT
CDR3aa: CATSDISRPTGELFF

v_gene: TRBV6-2/TRBV6-3
d_gene: TRBD2
abundance: .
j_gene: TRBJ2-5
CDR3nt: TGTGCCAGCAGTTACCTAGCGGGGGGGCAAGAGACCCAGTACTTC
CDR3aa: CASSYLAGGQETQYF

v_gene: TRBV6-2/TRBV6-3
d_gene: TRBD1
abundance: .
j_gene: TRBJ2-1
CDR3nt: TGTGCCAGCAGTTACGGCGGGACAGGGGACAATGAGCAGTTCTTC
CDR3aa: CASSYGGTGDNEQFF

v_gene: TRBV6-6
d_gene: TRBD1
abundance: .
j_gene: TRBJ1-5
CDR3nt: TGTGCCAGCAGTGACGGGACAGCCCGCAATCAGCCCCAGCATTTT
CDR3aa: CASSDGTARNQPQHF

v_gene: TRBV5-1
d_gene: TRBD2
abundance: .
j_gene: TRBJ2-2
CDR3nt: TGCGCCAGCAGCCGCACTAGCGGGAGGGACACCGGGGAGCTGTTTTTT
CDR3aa: CASSRTSGRDTGELFF

v_gene: TRBV7-3
d_gene: .
abundance: .
j_gene: TRBJ1-1
CDR3nt: TGTGCCAGCAGCGTGACAGGTTTCGACACTGAAGCTTTCTTT
CDR3aa: CASSVTGFDTEAFF

v_gene: TRBV3-1/TRBV3-2
d_gene: TRBD2
abundance: .
j_gene: TRBJ2-3
CDR3nt: TGTGCCAGCAGCCAAGAGACTAGCGGCACAGATACGCAGTATTTT
CDR3aa: CASSQETSGTDTQYF

v_gene: TRBV7-2
d_gene: .
abundance: many
j_gene: TRBJ1-2
CDR3nt: TGTGCCAGCAGCTTAGCTGGCAGGGGTGGCTACACCTTC
CDR3aa: CASSLAGRGGYTF

v_gene: TRBV2
d_gene: .
abundance: .
j_gene: TRBJ1-2
CDR3nt: TGTGCCAGCCAGAGTGACGGCGGCTTCTATGGCTACACCTTC
CDR3aa: CASQSDGGFYGYTF

v_gene: TRBV12-3/TRBV12-4
d_gene: TRBD1
abundance: .
j_gene: TRBJ1-5
CDR3nt: TGTGCCAGCACACAGGGGGCAGGTCAGCCCCAGCATTTT
CDR3aa: CASTQGAGQPQHF

v_gene: TRBV29-1
d_gene: TRBD1
abundance: .
j_gene: TRBJ1-2
CDR3nt: TGCAGCGTTGAAGATTCATCCGCCAGGGGGTTAGGGTACGGCTACACCTTC
CDR3aa: CSVEDSSARGLGYGYTF

v_gene: TRBV7-2
d_gene: .
abundance: .
j_gene: TRBJ1-1
CDR3nt: TGTGCCAGCAGCTTTACAGAGAACACTGAAGCTTTCTTT
CDR3aa: CASSFTENTEAFF

v_gene: TRBV5-1
d_gene: TRBD1
abundance: .
j_gene: TRBJ1-4
CDR3nt: TGCGCCAGCAGCCCTGGACAGGGGGCTTTGGGTGAAAAACTGTTTTTT
CDR3aa: CASSPGQGALGEKLFF

v_gene: TRBV5-1
d_gene: .
abundance: .
j_gene: TRBJ1-1
CDR3nt: TGCGCCAGCAGCTTAATCCCTACAGTTCTCGAGAATATGAACACTGAAGCTTTCTTT
CDR3aa: CASSLIPTVLENMNTEAFF

v_gene: TRBV7-2
d_gene: .
abundance: few
j_gene: TRBJ1-1
CDR3nt: TGTGCCAGCAGCGTACACATGAACACTGAAGCTTTCTTT
CDR3aa: CASSVHMNTEAFF

v_gene: TRBV19
d_gene: .
abundance: many
j_gene: TRBJ1-6
CDR3nt: TGTGCCAGTAGTCCCAGGGGAGTGGTGTCACCCCTCCACTTT
CDR3aa: CASSPRGVVSPLHF

v_gene: TRBV6-2/TRBV6-3
d_gene: .
abundance: .
j_gene: TRBJ2-1
CDR3nt: TGTGCCAGCAGTCGAGGACAGTTTCCCTACAATGAGCAGTTCTTC
CDR3aa: CASSRGQFPYNEQFF

v_gene: TRBV7-3
d_gene: .
abundance: once
j_gene: TRBJ2-5
CDR3nt: TGTGCCAGCAGCTCCGGATCAGGAGAGACCCAGTACTTC
CDR3aa: CASSSGSGETQYF

v_gene: TRBV3-1/TRBV3-2
d_gene: TRBD1
abundance: .
j_gene: TRBJ2-7
CDR3nt: TGTGCCAGCAGCCAATCGAGGGGGCCCTACGAGCAGTACTTC
CDR3aa: CASSQSRGPYEQYF

v_gene: TRBV11-1
d_gene: .
abundance: .
j_gene: TRBJ1-1
CDR3nt: TGTGCCAGCAGCAGCCATGAACCTGAAGCTTTCTTT
CDR3aa: CASSSHEPEAFF